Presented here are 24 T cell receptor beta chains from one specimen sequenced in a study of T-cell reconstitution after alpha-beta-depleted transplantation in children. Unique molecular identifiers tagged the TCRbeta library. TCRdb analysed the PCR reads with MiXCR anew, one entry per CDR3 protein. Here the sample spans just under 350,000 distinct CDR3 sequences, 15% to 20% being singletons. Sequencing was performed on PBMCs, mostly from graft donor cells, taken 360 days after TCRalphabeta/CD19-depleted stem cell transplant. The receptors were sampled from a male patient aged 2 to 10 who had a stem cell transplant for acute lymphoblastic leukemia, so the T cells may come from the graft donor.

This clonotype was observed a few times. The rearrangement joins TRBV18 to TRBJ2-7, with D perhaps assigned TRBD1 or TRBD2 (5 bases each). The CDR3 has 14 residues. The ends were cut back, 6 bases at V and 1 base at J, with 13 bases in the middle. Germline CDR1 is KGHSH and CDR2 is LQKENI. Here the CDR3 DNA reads TGTGCCAGCTCGGTAGGGACGGAGTCCTACGAGCAGTACTTC. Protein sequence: CASSVGTESYEQYF.

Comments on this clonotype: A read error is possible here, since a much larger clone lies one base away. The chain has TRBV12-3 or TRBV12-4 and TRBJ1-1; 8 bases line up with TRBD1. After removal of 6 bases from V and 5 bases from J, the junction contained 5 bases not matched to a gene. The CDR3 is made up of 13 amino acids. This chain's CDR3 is CASSLDRETEAFF. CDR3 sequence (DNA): TGTGCCAGCAGCTTGGACAGGGAGACTGAAGCTTTCTTT.

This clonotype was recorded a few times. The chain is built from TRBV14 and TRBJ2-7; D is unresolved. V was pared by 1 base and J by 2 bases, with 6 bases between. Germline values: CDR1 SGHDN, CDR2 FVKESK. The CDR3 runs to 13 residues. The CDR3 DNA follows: TGTGCCAGCAGCCAAGTTGAAACCTACGAGCAGTACTTC. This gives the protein CASSQVETYEQYF.

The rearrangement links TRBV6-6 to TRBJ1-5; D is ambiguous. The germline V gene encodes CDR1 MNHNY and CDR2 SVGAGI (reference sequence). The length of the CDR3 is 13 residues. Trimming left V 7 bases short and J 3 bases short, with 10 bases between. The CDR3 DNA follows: TGTGCCAGCACCTACCGTGTCAATCAGCCCCAGCATTTT. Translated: CASTYRVNQPQHF.

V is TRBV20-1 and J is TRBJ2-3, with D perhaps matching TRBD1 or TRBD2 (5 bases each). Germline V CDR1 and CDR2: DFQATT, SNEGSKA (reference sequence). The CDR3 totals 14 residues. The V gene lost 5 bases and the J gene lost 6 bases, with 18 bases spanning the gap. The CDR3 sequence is CSAAAVTGGDTQYF. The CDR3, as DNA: TGCAGTGCTGCTGCCGTAACAGGAGGCGATACGCAGTATTTT.

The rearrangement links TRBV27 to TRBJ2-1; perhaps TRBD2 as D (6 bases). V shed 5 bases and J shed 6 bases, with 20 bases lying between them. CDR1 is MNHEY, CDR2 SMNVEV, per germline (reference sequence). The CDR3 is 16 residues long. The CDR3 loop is CASSITGLGLGNEQFF. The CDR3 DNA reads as TGTGCCAGCAGTATAACGGGACTGGGGCTTGGCAATGAGCAGTTCTTC.

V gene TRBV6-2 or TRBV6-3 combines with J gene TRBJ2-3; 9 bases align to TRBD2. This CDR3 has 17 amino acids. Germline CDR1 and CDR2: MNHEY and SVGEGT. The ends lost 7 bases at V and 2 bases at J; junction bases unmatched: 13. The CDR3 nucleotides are TGTGCCAGCACCGGGGTAGCGGGAGTCTCCCCCACAGATACGCAGTATTTT. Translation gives CASTGVAGVSPTDTQYF.

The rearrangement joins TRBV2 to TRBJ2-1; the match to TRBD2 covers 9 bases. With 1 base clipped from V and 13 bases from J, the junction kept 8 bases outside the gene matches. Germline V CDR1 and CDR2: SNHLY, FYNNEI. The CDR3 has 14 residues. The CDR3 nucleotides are TGTGCCAGCAGTGAAGGGGTAGCGGGAGTTGGACAGTTCTTC. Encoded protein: CASSEGVAGVGQFF.

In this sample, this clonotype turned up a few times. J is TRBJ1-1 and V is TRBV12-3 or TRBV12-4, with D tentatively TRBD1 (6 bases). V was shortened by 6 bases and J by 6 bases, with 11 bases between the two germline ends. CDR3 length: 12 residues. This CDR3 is CASRADRPEAFF. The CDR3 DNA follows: TGTGCCAGCAGAGCGGACAGACCTGAAGCTTTCTTT.

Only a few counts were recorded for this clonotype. CDR3 region: CASRPYQRCTDTQYF. CDR3 DNA sequence: TGCGCCAGCAGGCCCTACCAGAGATGCACAGATACGCAGTATTTT. This chain uses TRBV4-1 with TRBJ2-3; no clear D gene. The V end was cut by 6 bases, the J end by 1 base, with 14 bases between. The CDR3 runs 15 residues. Germline V gene sequence: CDR1 MGHRA, CDR2 YSYEKL.

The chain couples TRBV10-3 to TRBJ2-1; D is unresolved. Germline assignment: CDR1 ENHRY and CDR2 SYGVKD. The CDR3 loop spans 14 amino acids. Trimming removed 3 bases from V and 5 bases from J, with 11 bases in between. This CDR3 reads CAISDGLSNNEQFF. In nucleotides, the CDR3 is TGTGCCATCAGTGATGGTCTATCGAACAATGAGCAGTTCTTC.

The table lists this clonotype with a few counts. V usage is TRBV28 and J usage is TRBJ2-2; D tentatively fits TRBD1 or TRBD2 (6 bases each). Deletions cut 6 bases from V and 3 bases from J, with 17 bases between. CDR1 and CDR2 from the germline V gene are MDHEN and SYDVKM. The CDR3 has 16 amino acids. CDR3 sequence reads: CASRDFRGPYTGELFF. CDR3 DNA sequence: TGTGCCAGCAGGGACTTTCGGGGGCCCTACACCGGGGAGCTGTTTTTT.

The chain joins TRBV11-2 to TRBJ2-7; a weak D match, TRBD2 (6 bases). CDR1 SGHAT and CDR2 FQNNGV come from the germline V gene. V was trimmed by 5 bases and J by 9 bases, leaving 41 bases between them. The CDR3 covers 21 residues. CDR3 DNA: TGTGCCAGCAGCCCACCCCTAATGGTGGAGGGAACCCTGATTAAGTTTGCTGGGCAGTACTTC. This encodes CASSPPLMVEGTLIKFAGQYF.

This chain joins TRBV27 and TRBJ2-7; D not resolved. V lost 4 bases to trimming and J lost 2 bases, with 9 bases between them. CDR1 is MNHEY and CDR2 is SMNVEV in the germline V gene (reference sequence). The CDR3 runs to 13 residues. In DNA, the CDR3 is TGTGCCAGCAGTTACCAGGCAACCTACGAGCAGTACTTC. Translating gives CASSYQATYEQYF.

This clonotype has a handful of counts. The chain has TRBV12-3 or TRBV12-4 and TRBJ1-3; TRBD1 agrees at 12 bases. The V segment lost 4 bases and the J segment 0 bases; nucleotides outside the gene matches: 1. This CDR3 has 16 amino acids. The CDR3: CASSSGQGASGNTIYF. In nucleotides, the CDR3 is TGTGCCAGCAGTTCGGGACAGGGGGCCTCTGGAAACACCATATATTTT.

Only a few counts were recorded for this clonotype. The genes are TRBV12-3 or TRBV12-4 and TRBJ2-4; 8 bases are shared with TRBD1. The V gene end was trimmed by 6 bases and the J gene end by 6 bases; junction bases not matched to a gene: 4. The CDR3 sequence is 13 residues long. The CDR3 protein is CASSLTGVNIQYF. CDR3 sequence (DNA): TGTGCCAGCAGCCTGACAGGGGTAAACATTCAGTACTTC.

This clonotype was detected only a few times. The CDR3 here is CASRFGSEKLFF. DNA for the CDR3: TGTGCCAGCAGGTTTGGTAGTGAAAAACTGTTTTTT. The V and J genes are TRBV12-3 or TRBV12-4 and TRBJ1-4; D gene unclear. CDR3 length: 12 residues. Trimming left V 6 bases short and J 7 bases short, with 9 bases between.

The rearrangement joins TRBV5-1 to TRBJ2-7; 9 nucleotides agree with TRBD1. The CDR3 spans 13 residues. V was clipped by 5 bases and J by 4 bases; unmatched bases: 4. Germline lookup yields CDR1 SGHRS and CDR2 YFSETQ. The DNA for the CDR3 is TGCGCCAGCAGGGGGACAGGGAAATACGAGCAGTACTTC. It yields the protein CASRGTGKYEQYF.

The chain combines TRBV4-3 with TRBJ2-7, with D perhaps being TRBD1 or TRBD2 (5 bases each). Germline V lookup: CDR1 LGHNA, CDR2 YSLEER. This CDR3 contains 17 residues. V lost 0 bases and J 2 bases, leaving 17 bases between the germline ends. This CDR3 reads CASSQDRYGGFTYEQYF. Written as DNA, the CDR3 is TGCGCCAGCAGCCAAGATCGTTATGGGGGATTCACCTACGAGCAGTACTTC.

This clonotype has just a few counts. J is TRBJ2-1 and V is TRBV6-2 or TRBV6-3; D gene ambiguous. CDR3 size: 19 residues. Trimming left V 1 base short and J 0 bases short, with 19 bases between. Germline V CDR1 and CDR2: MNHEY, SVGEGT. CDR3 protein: CASSYFWRTRSGSYNEQFF. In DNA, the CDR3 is TGTGCCAGCAGTTACTTTTGGCGGACCCGGTCGGGCTCCTACAATGAGCAGTTCTTC.

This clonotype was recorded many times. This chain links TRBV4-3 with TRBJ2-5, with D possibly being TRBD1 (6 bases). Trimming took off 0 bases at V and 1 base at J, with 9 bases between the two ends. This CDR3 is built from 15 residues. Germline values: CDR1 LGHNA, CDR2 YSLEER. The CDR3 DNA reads TGCGCCAGCAGCCAAGACCTGACAGGCCAAGAGACCCAGTACTTC. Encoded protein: CASSQDLTGQETQYF.

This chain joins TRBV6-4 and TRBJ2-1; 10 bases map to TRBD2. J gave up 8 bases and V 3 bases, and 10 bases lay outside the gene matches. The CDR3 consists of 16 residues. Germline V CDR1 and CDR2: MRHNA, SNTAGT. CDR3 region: CASSEDGGTSVYEQFF. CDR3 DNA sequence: TGTGCCAGCAGTGAGGATGGCGGGACTAGCGTCTATGAGCAGTTCTTC.

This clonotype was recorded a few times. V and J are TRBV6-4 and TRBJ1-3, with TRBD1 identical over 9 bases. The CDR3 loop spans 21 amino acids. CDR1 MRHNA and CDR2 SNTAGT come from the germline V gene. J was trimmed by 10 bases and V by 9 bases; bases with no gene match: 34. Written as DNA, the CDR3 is TGTGCCAGTCCACTAAAGAACCTTTCTCGATTACCGGGACAGGGAGTAAGAACCATATATTTT. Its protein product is CASPLKNLSRLPGQGVRTIYF.

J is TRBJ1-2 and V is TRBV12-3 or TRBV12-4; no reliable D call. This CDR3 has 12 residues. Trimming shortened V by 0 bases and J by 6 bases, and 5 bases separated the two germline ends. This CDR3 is CASSLAINGYTF. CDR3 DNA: TGTGCCAGCAGTTTAGCCATCAATGGCTACACCTTC.